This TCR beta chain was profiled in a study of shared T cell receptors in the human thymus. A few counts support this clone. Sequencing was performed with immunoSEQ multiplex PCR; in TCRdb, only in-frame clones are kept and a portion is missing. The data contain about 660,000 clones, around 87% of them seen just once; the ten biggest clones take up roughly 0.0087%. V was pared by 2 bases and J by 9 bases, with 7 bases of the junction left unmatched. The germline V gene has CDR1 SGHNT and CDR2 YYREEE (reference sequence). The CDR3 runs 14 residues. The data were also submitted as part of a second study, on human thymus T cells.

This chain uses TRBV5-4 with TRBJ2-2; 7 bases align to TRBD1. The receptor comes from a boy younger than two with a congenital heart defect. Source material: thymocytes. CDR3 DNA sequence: TGTGCCAGCAGCTTCGAGGGGGCAAGGCGGGAGCTGTTTTTT. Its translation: CASSFEGARRELFF.